This TCR beta chain was recovered during a study of blood T cell repertoires in COVID-19. Turning to the study itself: Specimens from acute and convalescent COVID-19 originated in the United States, Italy and Spain.

This clone was picked up many times. This CDR3 spans 14 amino acids. From germline, CDR1 is SGDLS and CDR2 YYNGEE. V lost 3 bases and J 2 bases, leaving 12 bases between the germline ends. Original processing methods: Reference gene primer amplification in the assay estimated nucleated cell counts. The table came from immunoSEQ multiplex PCR; TCRdb's copy has only in-frame clones and leaves some out. V and J calls and clone size are given by that table; D and trimming were obtained from the DNA. The data contain some 100,000 clones, almost 80% of them singletons. The sequence was collected from an older man with active or convalescent COVID-19. The chain employs TRBV9 and TRBJ2-7, with D possibly TRBD1 on 6 matching bases. Sequencing input: peripheral blood. In DNA, the CDR3 is TGTGCCAGCAGCGAGGGGGACGGAACCTACGAGCAGTACTTC. Translated, it gives CASSEGDGTYEQYF.